A selection of T cell receptor beta chains follows, all from one sample in a study of blood T cell repertoires in COVID-19. Profiled with immunoSEQ multiplex PCR; TCRdb holds only in-frame clones, not every one. The data contain about 100,000 clones, approximately 88% of them seen just once; the ten biggest clones take up about 6.3%. The material sequenced was peripheral blood. The receptors were gathered from a woman in her sixties with acute or convalescent COVID-19. Each CDR3 is given with its conserved first and last residue. The order of the fields is CDR3 protein, CDR3 DNA, V gene, D gene, clone size, J gene. A D gene is named only where the DNA matches it firmly. A clone size is listed for some rows: how often the clone was seen (once, few, many), or a class if it is expanded.

CDR3aa: CASSIRIFSGRINEQFF
CDR3nt: TGTGCCAGCAGCATAAGAATCTTTAGCGGGAGGATAAATGAGCAGTTCTTC
v_gene: TRBV21-1
d_gene: NA
abundance: NA
j_gene: TRBJ2-1

CDR3aa: CASSPPTGGNTEAFF
CDR3nt: TGTGCCAGCAGCCCCCCTACAGGGGGTAACACTGAAGCTTTCTTT
v_gene: TRBV7-9
d_gene: TRBD1
abundance: NA
j_gene: TRBJ1-1

CDR3aa: CASSVGLRGWQETQYF
CDR3nt: TGTGCCAGCAGCGTAGGGTTAAGGGGTTGGCAAGAGACCCAGTACTTC
v_gene: TRBV9
d_gene: NA
abundance: NA
j_gene: TRBJ2-5

CDR3aa: CASSPVAGSMAFF
CDR3nt: TGTGCCAGCAGCCCCGTCGCCGGGAGTATGGCTTTCTTT
v_gene: TRBV7-9
d_gene: NA
abundance: few
j_gene: TRBJ1-1

CDR3aa: CSVGIGVMNTEAFF
CDR3nt: TGCAGCGTTGGAATAGGGGTTATGAACACTGAAGCTTTCTTT
v_gene: TRBV29-1
d_gene: NA
abundance: NA
j_gene: TRBJ1-1

CDR3aa: CASGLTGGSYGYTF
CDR3nt: TGTGCCAGCGGTTTAACAGGGGGCTCCTATGGCTACACCTTC
v_gene: TRBV11-2
d_gene: TRBD1
abundance: NA
j_gene: TRBJ1-2

CDR3aa: CASSAGATGVMNTEAFF
CDR3nt: TGTGCCAGCAGCGCCGGGGCCACAGGGGTCATGAACACTGAAGCTTTCTTT
v_gene: TRBV2
d_gene: TRBD1
abundance: NA
j_gene: TRBJ1-1

CDR3aa: CASSLTEVETQYF
CDR3nt: TGCGCCAGCAGCTTAACGGAGGTCGAGACCCAGTACTTC
v_gene: TRBV5-1
d_gene: NA
abundance: NA
j_gene: TRBJ2-5

CDR3aa: CASSPRDSYGYTF
CDR3nt: TGTGCCAGCAGTCCCCGGGACAGCTATGGCTACACCTTC
v_gene: TRBV6-5
d_gene: TRBD1
abundance: NA
j_gene: TRBJ1-2

CDR3aa: CASSWGQNTEAFF
CDR3nt: TGTGCCAGCAGTTGGGGACAGAACACTGAAGCTTTCTTT
v_gene: TRBV6-2/TRBV6-3
d_gene: NA
abundance: NA
j_gene: TRBJ1-1

CDR3aa: CASSLGTDISPLHF
CDR3nt: TGTGCCAGCAGCTTAGGAACGGACATTTCACCCCTCCACTTT
v_gene: TRBV7-9
d_gene: NA
abundance: NA
j_gene: TRBJ1-6

CDR3aa: CASSLEQGRGSPLHF
CDR3nt: TGCGCCAGCAGCTTGGAACAGGGAAGGGGTTCACCCCTCCACTTT
v_gene: TRBV5-1
d_gene: NA
abundance: once
j_gene: TRBJ1-6

CDR3aa: CASSLWTATNEKLFF
CDR3nt: TGTGCCAGCAGCTTATGGACAGCAACTAATGAAAAACTGTTTTTT
v_gene: TRBV7-6
d_gene: NA
abundance: once
j_gene: TRBJ1-4

CDR3aa: CASSQVGTGSYEQYF
CDR3nt: TGTGCCAGCAGCCAAGTTGGGACAGGGTCCTACGAGCAGTACTTC
v_gene: TRBV3-1/TRBV3-2
d_gene: TRBD1
abundance: NA
j_gene: TRBJ2-7

CDR3aa: CASRSQAGQPQHF
CDR3nt: TGTGCCAGCAGATCGCAGGCGGGTCAGCCCCAGCATTTT
v_gene: TRBV6-5
d_gene: NA
abundance: NA
j_gene: TRBJ1-5

CDR3aa: CAIWVGGTGPSYGELFF
CDR3nt: TGTGCCATCTGGGTAGGTGGGACAGGACCTTCGTACGGGGAGCTGTTTTTT
v_gene: TRBV10-3
d_gene: TRBD1
abundance: NA
j_gene: TRBJ2-2

CDR3aa: CASSYPGYGYTF
CDR3nt: TGTGCCAGCAGTTACCCAGGCTATGGCTACACCTTC
v_gene: TRBV6-5
d_gene: NA
abundance: NA
j_gene: TRBJ1-2

CDR3aa: CAWSVLSLGGYTF
CDR3nt: TGTGCCTGGAGTGTCCTCTCCCTGGGCGGCTACACCTTC
v_gene: TRBV30
d_gene: NA
abundance: NA
j_gene: TRBJ1-2

CDR3aa: CASTPGQGYGYTF
CDR3nt: TGTGCCAGCACCCCGGGACAGGGGTATGGCTACACCTTC
v_gene: TRBV6-6
d_gene: TRBD1
abundance: NA
j_gene: TRBJ1-2

CDR3aa: CASRSATYGYTF
CDR3nt: TGTGCCAGCAGATCAGCGACCTATGGCTACACCTTC
v_gene: TRBV27
d_gene: NA
abundance: NA
j_gene: TRBJ1-2

CDR3aa: CASSEDSGSNQPQHF
CDR3nt: TGTGCCAGCAGTGAGGACAGTGGAAGCAATCAGCCCCAGCATTTT
v_gene: TRBV2
d_gene: NA
abundance: NA
j_gene: TRBJ1-5

CDR3aa: CASSEYRNSYEQYF
CDR3nt: TGTGCCAGCAGTGAATACAGAAACTCCTACGAGCAGTACTTC
v_gene: TRBV25-1
d_gene: NA
abundance: NA
j_gene: TRBJ2-7

CDR3aa: CASSRDRASYEKLFF
CDR3nt: TGTGCCAGCAGTCGAGACAGGGCCTCCTATGAAAAACTGTTTTTT
v_gene: TRBV7-2
d_gene: TRBD1
abundance: NA
j_gene: TRBJ1-4

CDR3aa: CASSEGAHLTDTQYF
CDR3nt: TGTGCCAGCAGTGAAGGGGCACACCTCACAGATACGCAGTATTTT
v_gene: TRBV6-1
d_gene: NA
abundance: NA
j_gene: TRBJ2-3

CDR3aa: CASSPQGQSGNTIYF
CDR3nt: TGTGCCAGCAGCCCACAAGGACAGTCTGGAAACACCATATATTTT
v_gene: TRBV3-1/TRBV3-2
d_gene: NA
abundance: NA
j_gene: TRBJ1-3

CDR3aa: CASSPGLASTGELFF
CDR3nt: TGTGCCAGCAGCCCCGGACTAGCCTCCACCGGGGAGCTGTTTTTT
v_gene: TRBV14
d_gene: TRBD2
abundance: NA
j_gene: TRBJ2-2